Listed below are T cell receptor beta chains from one sample, sequenced in a study of identical twins. TCRdb recomputed calls from the 5' RACE reads with MiXCR, one row per CDR3 protein. The profile shows around 500,000 distinct CDR3 sequences, 13% to 15% of them singletons. The same data also went into a second study, on yellow fever vaccine responses in identical twins.

Sequencing was performed on CD4+ T cells sorted from blood. The receptors shown here come from a young woman in good health. Each CDR3 is given with its conserved first and last residue. The order of the fields is J gene, clone size, V gene, D gene, CDR3 protein, CDR3 DNA. A D gene is named only where the DNA matches it firmly. Some rows mark clone size as missing; the rest say once, few, many or name a class of expanded clone.

TRBJ2-1 . TRBV7-9 . CASSFSRGTYNEQFF TGTGCCAGCAGCTTCTCGAGGGGGACCTACAATGAGCAGTTCTTC
TRBJ2-2 . TRBV7-9 TRBD1 CASNDRVGGELFF TGTGCCAGCAACGACAGGGTGGGCGGGGAGCTGTTTTTT
TRBJ2-2 . TRBV4-2 TRBD2 CASSRLPPSTSGGGSGELFF TGTGCCAGCAGCCGGTTACCCCCCTCGACTAGCGGGGGGGGGTCCGGGGAGCTGTTTTTT
TRBJ1-4 . TRBV6-1 . CASSLGRAATNEKLFF TGTGCCAGCAGCCTGGGCCGGGCTGCAACTAATGAAAAACTGTTTTTT
TRBJ2-7 . TRBV28 TRBD2 CASIQEGREGEQYF TGTGCCAGCATCCAAGAGGGGCGGGAGGGTGAGCAGTACTTC
TRBJ2-3 . TRBV3-1 . CASSQTLADTQYF TGTGCCAGCAGCCAAACCCTGGCAGATACGCAGTATTTT
TRBJ2-3 . TRBV6-1 . CASTVRQATTDTQYF TGTGCCAGCACAGTTAGACAGGCGACCACAGATACGCAGTATTTT
TRBJ2-2 few TRBV20-1 . CSATKATGELFF TGCAGTGCAACCAAAGCCACCGGGGAGCTGTTTTTT
TRBJ2-5 . TRBV29-1 TRBD1 CSVKQGAGETQYF TGCAGCGTGAAACAGGGGGCTGGGGAGACCCAGTACTTC
TRBJ2-1 . TRBV2 . CASMPGVGLNEQFF TGTGCCAGCATGCCAGGGGTGGGACTCAATGAGCAGTTCTTC
TRBJ2-1 . TRBV12-3/TRBV12-4 TRBD2 CASRRTSGTSYNEQFF TGTGCCAGCAGGCGGACTAGCGGGACCTCCTACAATGAGCAGTTCTTC
TRBJ1-3 many TRBV29-1 . CSVDDLHGDTIYF TGCAGCGTTGACGATTTACATGGTGACACCATATATTTT
TRBJ1-1 few TRBV20-1 . CSARDRAVQGQKAFF TGCAGTGCTAGAGATAGGGCGGTCCAAGGTCAAAAAGCTTTCTTT
TRBJ2-1 few TRBV3-1 . CASAAGRSSSYNEQFF TGTGCCAGCGCCGCAGGACGGTCTAGCTCCTACAATGAGCAGTTCTTC
TRBJ1-2 few TRBV2 . CASSEGAVGYGYTF TGTGCCAGCAGTGAAGGGGCAGTTGGCTATGGCTACACCTTC
TRBJ2-3 . TRBV28 . CATIDLSTDTQYF TGTGCCACCATAGATCTCAGCACAGATACGCAGTATTTT
TRBJ2-2 . TRBV5-4 . CASSTGLDTGELFF TGTGCCAGCAGTACAGGGCTTGACACCGGGGAGCTGTTTTTT
TRBJ2-3 . TRBV7-2 . CASSTERGASTDTQYF TGTGCCAGCAGCACGGAGAGGGGCGCTAGCACAGATACGCAGTATTTT
TRBJ2-7 many TRBV7-9 . CASSLAGAATYEQYF TGTGCCAGCAGCTTAGCGGGGGCTGCGACCTACGAGCAGTACTTC
TRBJ2-7 . TRBV7-7 . CASSRGLTSYEQYF TGTGCTAGCAGCAGGGGACTCACATCCTACGAGCAGTACTTC
TRBJ2-1 few TRBV24-1 . CATRGRTDIYNEQFF TGTGCCACCAGGGGCCGGACAGATATCTACAATGAGCAGTTCTTC